Shown below are 19 T cell receptor beta chains from a single sample sequenced in a study of blood T cells in healthy people across ages. For the second PCR, which ran for roughly 7 to 11 cycles, a sample-barcoded 5' primer and a J-beta primer mix were used. MiXCR was run by TCRdb on the 5' RACE reads, yielding one entry per CDR3 protein. The data show some 760,000 distinct CDR3 sequences, with around 25% seen just once and around 9.2% held by the top ten. Separately, the same data were catalogued under a study of T cells of mothers and their children.

The sequencing input was blood. The receptor set was obtained from a boy aged 10-17 years in good health.

In this sample, this clonotype turned up a few times. Sequence at one end of the junction differs from germline and may be a read error. The chain joins TRBV29-1 to TRBJ2-7; 7 bases match TRBD2. CDR1 SQVTM and CDR2 ANQGSEA come from the germline V gene. CDR3 length: 16 residues. The CDR3 bases are TGCGGCGTTGAAAACGGTCCGGGCGGGAGTGCATACGAGCAGTACTTC. Protein product: CGVENGPGGSAYEQYF.

This clonotype was detected only a few times. The chain recombines TRBV29-1 with TRBJ2-1, with a possible D match to TRBD2 (6 bases). The V gene lost 2 bases and the J gene lost 3 bases, with 8 bases spanning the gap. Germline V CDR1 and CDR2: SQVTM, ANQGSEA. The CDR3 has 13 residues. In DNA, the CDR3 is TGCAGCGTTGAAAGGCGGGACTACAATGAGCAGTTCTTC. Translated, it gives CSVERRDYNEQFF.

Remarks on this clonotype: Without the conserved terminal phenylalanine or tryptophan, this CDR3 likely stems from a read error. This chain uses TRBV3-1 with TRBJ2-1; the D gene could be TRBD1 or TRBD2 (7 bases each). The germline CDR1 and CDR2 sequences are LGHDT and YNNKEL (reference sequence). The V end lost 3 bases, the J end lost 1 base, and 19 bases lay between the germline ends. This CDR3 region has 18 residues. This CDR3 is CASSHRGSLAPSYNEQFL. Here the CDR3 DNA reads TGTGCCAGCAGCCACAGGGGGTCACTAGCGCCTTCCTACAATGAGCAGTTCCTC.

This clonotype was picked up a small number of times. The chain employs TRBV19 and TRBJ1-1; D might be TRBD1 (6 bases). In germline, CDR1 is LNHDA, CDR2 SQIVND (reference sequence). The CDR3 consists of 12 residues. The V gene lost 8 bases and the J gene lost 4 bases, with 11 bases spanning the gap. DNA of the CDR3: TGTGCCAGTCGGCCGGGGGCCACTGAAGCTTTCTTT. This gives the protein CASRPGATEAFF.

This rearrangement joins TRBV11-2 to TRBJ1-2; 10 bases match TRBD1. CDR1 SGHAT and CDR2 FQNNGV come from the germline V gene. Trimming removed 4 bases from V and 5 bases from J; junction bases left unmatched: 4. There are 14 residues in the CDR3. This CDR3 reads CASSSGTGEYGYTF. The CDR3 DNA follows: TGTGCCAGCAGCTCCGGGACAGGGGAGTATGGCTACACCTTC.

Only a few counts were recorded for this clonotype. This sequence joins TRBV29-1 and TRBJ2-7; D gene uncertain. Deletions cut 4 bases from V and 3 bases from J, with 7 bases between. The CDR3 has 11 amino acids. Germline CDR1 SQVTM, CDR2 ANQGSEA. The CDR3, as DNA: TGCAGCGTTGGCAAAGACTACGAGCAGTACTTC. Translating it yields CSVGKDYEQYF.

This clonotype was found a few times. The rearrangement joins TRBV27 to TRBJ2-5, with 8 positions matching TRBD1. V dropped 6 bases and J dropped 5; count of bases not matched to a gene: 8. Per the germline V gene, CDR1 is MNHEY and CDR2 is SMNVEV (reference sequence). The CDR3 runs 14 residues. The CDR3 bases are TGTGCCAGCAGCACCCGACAGGGGACCGAGACCCAGTACTTC. Its translation: CASSTRQGTETQYF.

The count of this clonotype is one. The chain couples TRBV5-1 to TRBJ1-2; 9 positions agree with TRBD1. Germline V gene data show CDR1 as SGHRS and CDR2 as YFSETQ. V lost 4 bases and J lost 4; bases outside the gene matches: 8. This CDR3 has 15 residues. The CDR3 sequence: CASSTGQGPGYGYTF. The CDR3 DNA reads TGCGCCAGCAGCACGGGACAGGGACCGGGCTATGGCTACACCTTC.

As to this clonotype: One end of the junction is discordant with germline, which a read error may explain. This chain links TRBV6-1 with TRBJ2-3; the D gene is possibly TRBD2 (6 bases). The germline gives CDR1 MNHNS, CDR2 SASEGT. This CDR3 spans 17 amino acids. CDR3 nucleotide sequence: TGTTCCAGCAGTGAGATCGAGCCGGGAGTATTCACAGATACGCAGTATTTT. Translation gives CSSSEIEPGVFTDTQYF.

This clonotype was seen only a few times. The CDR3 spells CASSFDGYGYTF. The CDR3 bases are TGTGCCAGCAGCTTTGACGGCTATGGCTACACCTTC. This chain connects TRBV7-2 to TRBJ1-2; D is uncertain. Trimming removed 3 bases at V and 4 bases at J, with 6 bases between. Germline CDR1 and CDR2: SGHTA and FQGNSA. This CDR3 comprises 12 residues.

This clonotype was counted only a few times. The chain couples TRBV29-1 to TRBJ2-6; TRBD1 matches at 7 bases. CDR1 is SQVTM, CDR2 ANQGSEA, per germline. With V trimmed by 7 bases and J by 8 bases, 11 bases remained unmatched. The CDR3 runs to 14 residues. The CDR3 protein is CSAQVGGTPNVLTF. The CDR3 bases are TGCAGCGCCCAGGTAGGGGGCACACCCAACGTCCTGACTTTC.

DNA of the CDR3: TGTGCCAGCAGCGTGCGGGAGCTCGTGTCCGGGGAGCTGTTTTTT. Residues: CASSVRELVSGELFF. The chain links TRBV28 to TRBJ2-2, with TRBD2 matching over 7 bases. Per the germline V gene, CDR1 is MDHEN and CDR2 is SYDVKM. After removal of 6 bases from V and 6 bases from J, the junction contained 10 bases not matched to a gene. CDR3 length: 15 amino acids.

The J gene is TRBJ2-7, the V gene TRBV6-2 or TRBV6-3; tentatively, D is TRBD2 (5 bases). The germline V gene encodes CDR1 MNHEY and CDR2 SVGEGT. The CDR3 is 24 residues long. V was clipped by 2 bases and J by 3 bases, with 41 bases between them. CDR3: CASSYNAPGVPSPYLALDFYEQYF. DNA for the CDR3: TGTGCCAGCAGTTACAACGCTCCCGGGGTTCCTTCTCCCTATTTGGCCTTGGATTTCTACGAGCAGTACTTC.

The gene calls are TRBV5-1 and TRBJ2-1; TRBD2 agrees at 10 bases. Germline V gene data show CDR1 as SGHRS and CDR2 as YFSETQ. After removal of 1 base from V and 4 bases from J, the junction contained 5 bases not matched to a gene. This CDR3 contains 16 residues. Here the CDR3 DNA reads TGCGCCAGCAGCTTGCCCCCAGCGGGAGGGTACAATGAGCAGTTCTTC. This sequence encodes CASSLPPAGGYNEQFF.

The chain has TRBV9 and TRBJ2-5; 9 bases fit TRBD1. The DNA end is more similar to TRBJ2-7, so the J call may be wrong. The germline CDR1 and CDR2 sequences are SGDLS and YYNGEE. The CDR3 spans 15 residues. The CDR3 nucleotides are TGTGCCAGCAGCGTAGCCGGGGGGACAGGGTCCGAGCAGTACTTC. This codes for CASSVAGGTGSEQYF.

V usage is TRBV9 and J usage is TRBJ2-5, with D perhaps matching TRBD1 or TRBD2 (5 bases each). Trimming took 3 bases from V and 11 from J, leaving 17 bases between them. Germline CDR1 reads SGDLS; CDR2 reads YYNGEE. The CDR3 has 13 residues. The CDR3 loop is CASSGDLVGEQYF. The CDR3 coding sequence is TGTGCCAGCAGCGGAGATTTGGTGGGGGAGCAGTACTTC.

The J gene is TRBJ2-3, the V gene TRBV12-3 or TRBV12-4, with D tentatively TRBD2 (5 bases). Trimming left V 5 bases short and J 0 bases short, with 9 bases between. This CDR3 region has 14 residues. The CDR3 is CASSGELSTDTQYF. The DNA for the CDR3 is TGTGCCAGCAGTGGGGAGTTAAGCACAGATACGCAGTATTTT.

The V gene is TRBV24-1, the J gene TRBJ2-5, with TRBD1 identical over 9 bases. V gave up 4 bases and J gave up 4 bases; unmatched junction bases: 6. The CDR3 runs to 15 residues. The germline V gene has CDR1 KGHDR and CDR2 SFDVKD. CDR3 residues: CATSEFTGGGETQYF. DNA for the CDR3: TGTGCCACCAGTGAATTTACAGGGGGCGGAGAGACCCAGTACTTC.

This clonotype was counted a few times. V gene TRBV20-1 combines with J gene TRBJ2-7; 8 bases align to TRBD1. The CDR3 runs 12 residues. Germline CDR1 reads DFQATT; CDR2 reads SNEGSKA (reference sequence). V trimming: 2 bases; J trimming: 5 bases; junction bases outside the gene matches: 2. The CDR3 DNA follows: TGCAGTGCTAGACAGGGGGCGGACGAGCAGTACTTC. Encoded protein: CSARQGADEQYF.